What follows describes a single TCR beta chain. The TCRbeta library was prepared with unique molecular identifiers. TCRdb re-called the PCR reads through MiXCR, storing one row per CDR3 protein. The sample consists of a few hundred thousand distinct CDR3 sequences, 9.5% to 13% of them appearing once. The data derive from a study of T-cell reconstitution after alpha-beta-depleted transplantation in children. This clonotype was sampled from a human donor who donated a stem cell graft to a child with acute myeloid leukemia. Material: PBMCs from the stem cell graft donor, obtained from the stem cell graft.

CDR3 DNA: TGTGCCAGCAGCCACACGACCGGGGAGCTGTTTTTT. Translated: CASSHTTGELFF. V and J are TRBV4-2 and TRBJ2-2; D not certain. The V end lost 3 bases, the J end lost 5 bases, and 4 bases lay between the germline ends. The CDR3 spans 12 residues. Germline V gene lookup returns CDR1 LGHNA and CDR2 YNFKEQ.